The sample holds a few counts of the clone carrying this T cell receptor (beta chain). Its specificity is unknown. Quantitative 5'-RACE was performed with molecular barcodes, and it yielded the TCR beta libraries. TCRdb called the 5' RACE reads again in MiXCR, with one record for every CDR3 protein. The sample records over 600,000 distinct CDR3 sequences, around 20% being singletons. This sample was included in a study of CD8 T cells in ankylosing spondylitis. Study results and caveats: Seemingly characteristic of ankylosing spondylitis blood was a TCR beta motif consisting of 7 or 8 highly homologous variants. According to the report, clones linked to the disease were significantly enriched in matched synovial fluid samples taken from ankylosing spondylitis patients. Earlier literature documents some of the motif variants in reactive arthritis synovial fluid and blood. Disease-associated clones were CD8+ and fairly uncommon in peripheral blood.

The CDR3 totals 13 residues. Trimming cost V 5 bases and J 5 bases, with 10 bases left between them. Germline V lookup: CDR1 SEHNR, CDR2 FQNEAQ (reference sequence). The TCR sequence derives from a male donor with ankylosing spondylitis. The sample was blood, either unsorted or a sorted T cell fraction (not recorded which). The J gene is TRBJ1-5, the V gene TRBV7-9; D unclear. The CDR3 nucleotides read TGTGCCAGCAGCGCCGGGTTGGATCAGCCCCAGCATTTT. This translates into CASSAGLDQPQHF.